This TCR beta chain appears in the sequencing data of a study of shared T cell receptors in the human thymus. Measured with immunoSEQ multiplex PCR; TCRdb has only the in-frame clones, and not every one. The table records hundreds of thousands of clones, around nine tenths of them present only once. Germline-derived CDR1 and CDR2 are MDHEN and SYDVKM. The CDR3 is 15 amino acids. V was trimmed by 5 bases and J by 1 base, leaving 15 bases between them. The same sample was also studied in work on human thymus T cells. From that paper: Repertoires sampled from thymus and blood appeared biased in V and J gene usage.

The sequence derives from a boy under two years old with a congenital heart defect. The sequenced sample consisted of thymocytes. The chain uses TRBV28 and TRBJ2-7; maybe TRBD2 (5 bases). Written as DNA, the CDR3 is TGTGCCAGCAGTCCGAGGACTCCGAGGTCCTACGAGCAGTACTTC. This translates into CASSPRTPRSYEQYF.